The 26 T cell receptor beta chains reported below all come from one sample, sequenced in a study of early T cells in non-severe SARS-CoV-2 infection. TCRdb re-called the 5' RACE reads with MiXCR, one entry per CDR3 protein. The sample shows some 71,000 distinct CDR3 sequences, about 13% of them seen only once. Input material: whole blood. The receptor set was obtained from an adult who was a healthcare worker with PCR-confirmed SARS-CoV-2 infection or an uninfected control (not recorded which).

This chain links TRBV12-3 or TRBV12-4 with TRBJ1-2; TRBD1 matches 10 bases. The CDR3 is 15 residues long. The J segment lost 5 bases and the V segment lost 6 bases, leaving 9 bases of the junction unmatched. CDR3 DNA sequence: TGTGCCAGCAGCCGACCGGGACAGGGGCGGTATGGCTACACCTTC. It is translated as CASSRPGQGRYGYTF.

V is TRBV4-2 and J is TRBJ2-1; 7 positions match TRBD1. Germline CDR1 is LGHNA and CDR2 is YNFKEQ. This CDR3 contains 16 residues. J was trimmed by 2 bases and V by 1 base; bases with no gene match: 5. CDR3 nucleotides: TGTGCCAGCAGCCAAGGGGCCGGGACAGCCTACAATGAGCAGTTCTTC. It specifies CASSQGAGTAYNEQFF.

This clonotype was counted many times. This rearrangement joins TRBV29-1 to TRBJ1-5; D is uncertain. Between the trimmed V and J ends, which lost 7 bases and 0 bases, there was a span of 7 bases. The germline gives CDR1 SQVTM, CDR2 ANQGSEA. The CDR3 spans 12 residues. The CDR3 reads CSAGDSNQPQHF. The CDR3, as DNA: TGCAGCGCTGGCGATAGCAATCAGCCCCAGCATTTT.

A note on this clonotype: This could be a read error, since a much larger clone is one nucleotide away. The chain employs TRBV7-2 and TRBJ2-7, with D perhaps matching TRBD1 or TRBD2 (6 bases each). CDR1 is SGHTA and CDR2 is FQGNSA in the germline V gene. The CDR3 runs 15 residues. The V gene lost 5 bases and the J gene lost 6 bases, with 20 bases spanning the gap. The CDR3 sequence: CASSVGEGGLCEQYF. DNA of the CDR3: TGTGCCAGCAGCGTAGGCGAGGGGGGCCTCTGCGAGCAGTACTTC.

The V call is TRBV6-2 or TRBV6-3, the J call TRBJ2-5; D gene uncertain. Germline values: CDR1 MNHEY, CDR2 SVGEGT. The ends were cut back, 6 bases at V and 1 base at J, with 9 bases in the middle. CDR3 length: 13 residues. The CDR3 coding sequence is TGTGCCAGCAGAGATACGGGCCAAGAGACCCAGTACTTC. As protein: CASRDTGQETQYF.

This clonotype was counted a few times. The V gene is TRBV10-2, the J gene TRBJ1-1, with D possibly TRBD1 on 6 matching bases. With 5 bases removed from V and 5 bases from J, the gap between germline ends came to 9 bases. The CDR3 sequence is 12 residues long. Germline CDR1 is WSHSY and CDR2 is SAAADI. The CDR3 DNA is TGCGCCAGCAGTTACAGGGAAACTGAAGCTTTCTTT. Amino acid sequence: CASSYRETEAFF.

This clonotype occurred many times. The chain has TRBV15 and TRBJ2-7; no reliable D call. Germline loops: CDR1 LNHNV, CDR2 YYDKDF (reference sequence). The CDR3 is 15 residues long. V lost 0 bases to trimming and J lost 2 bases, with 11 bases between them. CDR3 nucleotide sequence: TGTGCCACCAGCAGAGAGCCAGGTTCTCCCTACGAGCAGTACTTC. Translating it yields CATSREPGSPYEQYF.

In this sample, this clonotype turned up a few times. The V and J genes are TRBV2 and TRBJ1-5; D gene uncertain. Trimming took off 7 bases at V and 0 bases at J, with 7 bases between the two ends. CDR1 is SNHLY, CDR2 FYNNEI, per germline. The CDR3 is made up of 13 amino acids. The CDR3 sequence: CASKGVSNQPQHF. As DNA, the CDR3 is TGTGCCAGCAAGGGCGTTAGCAATCAGCCCCAGCATTTT.

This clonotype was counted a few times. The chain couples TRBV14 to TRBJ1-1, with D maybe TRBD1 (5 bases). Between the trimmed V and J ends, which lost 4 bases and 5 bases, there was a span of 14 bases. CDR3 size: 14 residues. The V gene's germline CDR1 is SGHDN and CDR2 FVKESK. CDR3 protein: CASSPQLGGTEAFF. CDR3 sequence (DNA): TGTGCCAGCAGCCCCCAACTGGGGGGGACTGAAGCTTTCTTT.

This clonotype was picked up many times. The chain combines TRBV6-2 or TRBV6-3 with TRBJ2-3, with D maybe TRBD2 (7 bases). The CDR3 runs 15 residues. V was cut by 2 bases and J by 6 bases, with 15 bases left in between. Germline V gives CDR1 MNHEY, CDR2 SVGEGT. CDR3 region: CASSYLGRGGDTQYF. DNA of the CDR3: TGTGCCAGCAGTTACCTGGGCAGGGGAGGGGATACGCAGTATTTT.

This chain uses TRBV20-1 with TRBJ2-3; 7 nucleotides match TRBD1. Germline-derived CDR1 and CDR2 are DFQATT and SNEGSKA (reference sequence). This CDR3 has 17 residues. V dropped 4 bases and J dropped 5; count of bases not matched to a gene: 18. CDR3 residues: CSATSSWGQLFGDTQYF. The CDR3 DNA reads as TGCAGTGCTACTTCCTCCTGGGGACAGCTTTTTGGAGATACGCAGTATTTT.

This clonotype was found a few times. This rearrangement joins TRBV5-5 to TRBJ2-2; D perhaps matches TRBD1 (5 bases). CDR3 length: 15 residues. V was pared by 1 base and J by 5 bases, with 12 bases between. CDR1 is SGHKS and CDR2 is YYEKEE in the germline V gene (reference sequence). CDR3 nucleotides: TGTGCCAGCAGCTTGCGGCTCCAGGGAACCGGGGAGCTGTTTTTT. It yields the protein CASSLRLQGTGELFF. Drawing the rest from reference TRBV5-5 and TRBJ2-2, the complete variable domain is DAGVTQSPTHLIKTRGQQVTLRCSPISGHKSVSWYQQVLGQGPQFIFQYYEKEERGRGNFPDRFSARQFPNYSSELNVNALLLGDSALYLCASSLRLQGTGELFFGEGSRLTVL.

The CDR3 loop reads CASSLELSNTEAFF. The CDR3 DNA sequence: TGCGCCAGCAGCTTGGAATTGTCTAACACTGAAGCTTTCTTT. V gene TRBV5-1 combines with J gene TRBJ1-1, with unresolved D. Germline CDR1 reads SGHRS; CDR2 reads YFSETQ. Between the trimmed V and J ends, which lost 0 bases and 2 bases, there was a span of 8 bases. The CDR3 loop spans 14 amino acids. Supplemented by reference TRBV5-1 and TRBJ1-1, the full variable domain reads KAGVTQTPRYLIKTRGQQVTLSCSPISGHRSVSWYQQTPGQGLQFLFEYFSETQRNKGNFPGRFSGRQFSNSRSEMNVSTLELGDSALYLCASSLELSNTEAFFGQGTRLTVV.

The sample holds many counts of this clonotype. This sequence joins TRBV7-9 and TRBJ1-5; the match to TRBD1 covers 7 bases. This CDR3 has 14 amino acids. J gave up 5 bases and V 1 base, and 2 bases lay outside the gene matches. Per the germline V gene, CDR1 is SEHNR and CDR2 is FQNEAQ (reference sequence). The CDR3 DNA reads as TGTGCCAGCAGCTTAGGACAGGGTGATCAGCCCCAGCATTTT. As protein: CASSLGQGDQPQHF.

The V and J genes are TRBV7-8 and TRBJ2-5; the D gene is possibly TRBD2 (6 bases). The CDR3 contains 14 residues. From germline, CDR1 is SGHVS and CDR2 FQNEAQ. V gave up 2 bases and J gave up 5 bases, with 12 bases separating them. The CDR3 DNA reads TGTGCCAGCAGCTTATCCGCAGGGAGGGAGACCCAGTACTTC. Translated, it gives CASSLSAGRETQYF.

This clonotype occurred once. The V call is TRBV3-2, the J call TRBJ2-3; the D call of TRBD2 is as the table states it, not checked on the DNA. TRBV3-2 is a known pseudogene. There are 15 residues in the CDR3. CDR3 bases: TGTGCCAGCAGCCCCCGGGGGGGCCTCACAGATACGCAGTATTTT. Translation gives CASSPRGGLTDTQYF.

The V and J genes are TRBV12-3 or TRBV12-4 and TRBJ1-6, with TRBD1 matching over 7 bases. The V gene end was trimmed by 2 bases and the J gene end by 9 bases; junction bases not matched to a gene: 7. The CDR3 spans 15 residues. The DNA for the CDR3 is TGTGCCAGCAGTTTACGGCACAGGGGAAGTTCACCCCTCCACTTT. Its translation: CASSLRHRGSSPLHF.

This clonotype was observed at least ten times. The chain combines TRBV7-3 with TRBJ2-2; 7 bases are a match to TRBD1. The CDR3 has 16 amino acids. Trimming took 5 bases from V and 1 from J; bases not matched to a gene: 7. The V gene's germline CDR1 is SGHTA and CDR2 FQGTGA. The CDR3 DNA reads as TGTGCCAGCAGCAGATCCAGGGGGAGGAACACCGGGGAGCTGTTTTTT. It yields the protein CASSRSRGRNTGELFF.

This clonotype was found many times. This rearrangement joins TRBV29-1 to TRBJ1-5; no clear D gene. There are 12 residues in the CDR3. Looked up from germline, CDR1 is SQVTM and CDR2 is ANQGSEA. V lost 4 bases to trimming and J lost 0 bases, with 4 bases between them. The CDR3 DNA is TGCAGCGTTGCAGGTAGCAATCAGCCCCAGCATTTT. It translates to CSVAGSNQPQHF. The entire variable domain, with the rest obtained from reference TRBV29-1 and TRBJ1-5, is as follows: SAVISQKPSRDICQRGTSLTIQCQVDSQVTMMFWYRQQPGQSLTLIATANQGSEATYESGFVIDKFPISRPNLTFSTLTVSNMSPEDSSIYLCSVAGSNQPQHFGDGTRLSIL.

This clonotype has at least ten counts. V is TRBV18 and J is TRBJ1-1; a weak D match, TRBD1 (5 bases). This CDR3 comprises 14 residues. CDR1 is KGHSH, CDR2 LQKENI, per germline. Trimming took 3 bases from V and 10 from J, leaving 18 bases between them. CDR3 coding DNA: TGTGCCAGCTCACCGGCTCGAGAAGCGGGGGGAGCTTTCTTT. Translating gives CASSPAREAGGAFF.

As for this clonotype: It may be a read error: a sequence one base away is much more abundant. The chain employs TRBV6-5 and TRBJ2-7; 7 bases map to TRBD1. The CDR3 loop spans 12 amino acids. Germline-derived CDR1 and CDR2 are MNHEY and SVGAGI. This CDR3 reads CVSRGTVYEQYF. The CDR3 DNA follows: TGTGTCAGCAGAGGGACAGTCTACGAGCAGTACTTC.

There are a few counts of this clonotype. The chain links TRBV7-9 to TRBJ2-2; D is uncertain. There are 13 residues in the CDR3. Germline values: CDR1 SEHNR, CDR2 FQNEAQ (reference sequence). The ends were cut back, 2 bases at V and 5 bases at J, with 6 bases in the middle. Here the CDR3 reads CASSLPPTGELFF. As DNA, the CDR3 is TGTGCCAGCAGCTTACCCCCAACCGGGGAGCTGTTTTTT.

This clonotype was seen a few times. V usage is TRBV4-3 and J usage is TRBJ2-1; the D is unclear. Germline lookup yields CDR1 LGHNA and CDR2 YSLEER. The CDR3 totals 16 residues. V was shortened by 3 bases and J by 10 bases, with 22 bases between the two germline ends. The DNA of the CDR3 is TGCGCCAGCAGCCACCCCGAAATAAGTGGAATCGGGGAGCAGTTCTTC. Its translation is CASSHPEISGIGEQFF.

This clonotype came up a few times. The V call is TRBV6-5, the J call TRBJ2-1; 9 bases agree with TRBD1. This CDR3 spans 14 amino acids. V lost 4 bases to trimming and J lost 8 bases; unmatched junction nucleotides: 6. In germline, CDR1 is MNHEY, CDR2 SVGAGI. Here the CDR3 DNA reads TGTGCCAGCAGTTTTGGACAGGGGTTCTATGAGCAGTTCTTC. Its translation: CASSFGQGFYEQFF.

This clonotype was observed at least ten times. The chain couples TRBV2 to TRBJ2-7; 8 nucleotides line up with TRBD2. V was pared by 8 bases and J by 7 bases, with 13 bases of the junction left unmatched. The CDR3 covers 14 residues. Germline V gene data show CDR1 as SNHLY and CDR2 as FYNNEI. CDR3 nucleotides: TGTGCCAGCTGGGGGGTAGCGGGATTAGCAGAGCAGTACTTC. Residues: CASWGVAGLAEQYF.

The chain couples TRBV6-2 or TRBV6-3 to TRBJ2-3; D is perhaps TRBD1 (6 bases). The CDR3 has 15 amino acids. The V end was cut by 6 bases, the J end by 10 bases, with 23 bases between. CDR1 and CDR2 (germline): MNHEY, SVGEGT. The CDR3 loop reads CASSPDSWGLSSQYF. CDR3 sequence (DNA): TGTGCCAGCAGCCCGGACAGCTGGGGATTATCGTCGCAGTATTTT.